The entry that follows covers one T cell receptor beta chain sequence. The CDR3 sequence is 15 residues long. With 2 bases clipped from V and 3 bases from J, the junction kept 4 bases outside the gene matches. Looked up from germline, CDR1 is SEHNR and CDR2 is FQNEAQ (reference sequence). This specimen belongs to a study of cytomegalovirus exposure and HLA in healthy donors. A multiplex PCR was run with 60 Vbeta primers and 13 Jbeta primers. Profiled with immunoSEQ multiplex PCR; TCRdb holds only in-frame clones, not every one. The data show about 190,000 clones, over 65% seen once. The sample comprised PBMCs. This TCR was recovered from a man aged 35 to 55 in good health and CMV-seropositive. The rearrangement uses TRBV7-9 and TRBJ2-7, with 10 bases aligning to TRBD2. CDR3 bases: TGTGCCAGCAGCTTACAAGCGGGAGGGTACTACGAGCAGTACTTC. Translated, it gives CASSLQAGGYYEQYF.